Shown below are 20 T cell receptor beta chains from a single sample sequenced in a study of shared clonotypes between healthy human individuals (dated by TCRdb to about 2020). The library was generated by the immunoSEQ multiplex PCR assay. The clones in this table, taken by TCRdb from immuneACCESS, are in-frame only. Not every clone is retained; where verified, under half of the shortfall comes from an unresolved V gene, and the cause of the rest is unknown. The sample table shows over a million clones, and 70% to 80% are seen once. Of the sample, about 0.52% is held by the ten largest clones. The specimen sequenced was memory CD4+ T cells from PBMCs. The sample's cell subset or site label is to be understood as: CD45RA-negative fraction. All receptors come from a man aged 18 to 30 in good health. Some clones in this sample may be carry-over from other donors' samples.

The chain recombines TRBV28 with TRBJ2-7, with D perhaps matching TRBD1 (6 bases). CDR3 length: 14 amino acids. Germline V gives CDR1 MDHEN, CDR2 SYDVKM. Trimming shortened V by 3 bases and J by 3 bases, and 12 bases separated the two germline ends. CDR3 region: CASSFRGDVYEQYF. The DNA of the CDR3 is TGTGCCAGCAGTTTCAGGGGCGATGTCTACGAGCAGTACTTC.

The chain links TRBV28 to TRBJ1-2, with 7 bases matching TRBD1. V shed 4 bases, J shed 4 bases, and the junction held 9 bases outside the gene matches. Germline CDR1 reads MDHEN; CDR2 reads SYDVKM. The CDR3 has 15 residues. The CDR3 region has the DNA TGTGCCAGCAGTTGGACCGGGACAGAACTCTATGGCTACACCTTC. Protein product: CASSWTGTELYGYTF.

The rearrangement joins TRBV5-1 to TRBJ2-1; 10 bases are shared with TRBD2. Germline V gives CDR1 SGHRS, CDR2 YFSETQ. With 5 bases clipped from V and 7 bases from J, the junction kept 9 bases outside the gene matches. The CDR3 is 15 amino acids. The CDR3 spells CASSLLAGAGNEQFF. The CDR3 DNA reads TGCGCCAGCAGTCTCCTAGCGGGAGCAGGAAATGAGCAGTTCTTC.

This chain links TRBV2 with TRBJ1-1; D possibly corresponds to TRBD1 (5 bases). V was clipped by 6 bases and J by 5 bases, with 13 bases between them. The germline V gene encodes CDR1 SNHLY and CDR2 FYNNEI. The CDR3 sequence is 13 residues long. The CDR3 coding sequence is TGTGCCAGCAGCCCCCGAGGGGTAACTGAAGCTTTCTTT. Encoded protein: CASSPRGVTEAFF.

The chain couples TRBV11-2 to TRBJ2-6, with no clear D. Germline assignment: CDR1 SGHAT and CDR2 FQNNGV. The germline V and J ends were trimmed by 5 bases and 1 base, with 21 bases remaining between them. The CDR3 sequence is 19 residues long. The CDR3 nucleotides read TGTGCCAGCAGCCCGGGCCGCCTGGTGGTGGGTTCTGGGGCCAACGTCCTGACTTTC. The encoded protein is CASSPGRLVVGSGANVLTF.

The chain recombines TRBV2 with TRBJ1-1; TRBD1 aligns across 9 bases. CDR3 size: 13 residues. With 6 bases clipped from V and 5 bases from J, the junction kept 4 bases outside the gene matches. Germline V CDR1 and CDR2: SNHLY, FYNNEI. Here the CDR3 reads CASRGTGITEAFF. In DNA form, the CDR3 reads TGTGCCAGCAGGGGGACAGGGATAACTGAAGCTTTCTTT.

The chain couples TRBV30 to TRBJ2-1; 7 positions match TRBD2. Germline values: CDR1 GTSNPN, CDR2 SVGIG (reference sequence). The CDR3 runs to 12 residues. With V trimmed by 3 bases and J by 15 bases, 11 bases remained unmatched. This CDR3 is CAWRASGAVPFF. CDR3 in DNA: TGTGCCTGGAGGGCTAGCGGAGCCGTTCCGTTCTTC.

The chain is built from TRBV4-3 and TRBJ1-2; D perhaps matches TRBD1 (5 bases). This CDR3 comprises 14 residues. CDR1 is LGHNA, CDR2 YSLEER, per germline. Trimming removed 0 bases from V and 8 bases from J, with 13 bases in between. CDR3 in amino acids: CASSQDHPGTGYTF. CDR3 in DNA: TGCGCCAGCAGCCAAGATCACCCAGGGACCGGCTACACCTTC.

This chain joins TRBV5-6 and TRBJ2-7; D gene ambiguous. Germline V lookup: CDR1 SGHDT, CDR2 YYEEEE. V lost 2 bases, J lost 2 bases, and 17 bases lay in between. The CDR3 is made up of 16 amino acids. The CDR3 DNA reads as TGTGCCAGCAGCTTCCAAAATGGGTTTGAAGCCTACGAGCAGTACTTC. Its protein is CASSFQNGFEAYEQYF. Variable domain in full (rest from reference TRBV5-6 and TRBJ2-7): DAGVTQSPTHLIKTRGQQVTLRCSPKSGHDTVSWYQQALGQGPQFIFQYYEEEERQRGNFPDRFSGHQFPNYSSELNVNALLLGDSALYLCASSFQNGFEAYEQYFGPGTRLTVT.

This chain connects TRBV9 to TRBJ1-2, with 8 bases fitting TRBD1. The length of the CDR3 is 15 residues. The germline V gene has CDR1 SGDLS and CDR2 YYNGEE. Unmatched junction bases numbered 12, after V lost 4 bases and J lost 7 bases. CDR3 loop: CASSPQGQGLTGYTF. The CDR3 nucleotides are TGTGCCAGCAGCCCTCAAGGACAGGGTTTGACTGGCTACACCTTC.

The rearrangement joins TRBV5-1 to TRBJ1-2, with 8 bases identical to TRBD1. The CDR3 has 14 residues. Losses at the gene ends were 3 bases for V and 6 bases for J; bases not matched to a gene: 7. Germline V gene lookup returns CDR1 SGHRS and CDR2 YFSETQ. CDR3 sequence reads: CASSSTGGFNGYTF. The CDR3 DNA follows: TGCGCCAGCAGCTCCACAGGGGGATTCAATGGCTACACCTTC.

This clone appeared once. CDR3 region: CATSRGGLGGETQYF. The CDR3 DNA is TGTGCCACCAGCAGAGGGGGACTAGGAGGAGAGACCCAGTACTTC. The rearrangement links TRBV15 to TRBJ2-5; 8 nucleotides align to TRBD2. V lost 1 base and J lost 4; bases outside the gene matches: 5. CDR3 length equals 15 residues. Germline V gene data show CDR1 as LNHNV and CDR2 as YYDKDF (reference sequence).

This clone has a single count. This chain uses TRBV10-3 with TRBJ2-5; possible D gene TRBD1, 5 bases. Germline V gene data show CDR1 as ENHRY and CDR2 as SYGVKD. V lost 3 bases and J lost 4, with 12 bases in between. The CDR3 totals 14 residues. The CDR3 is CAISDSAGLETQYF. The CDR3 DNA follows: TGTGCCATCAGTGACTCGGCAGGGTTAGAGACCCAGTACTTC.

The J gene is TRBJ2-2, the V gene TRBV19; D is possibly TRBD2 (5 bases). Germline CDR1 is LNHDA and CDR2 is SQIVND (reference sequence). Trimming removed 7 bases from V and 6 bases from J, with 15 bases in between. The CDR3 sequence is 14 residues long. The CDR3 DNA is TGTGCCAGTAAGGAGGTCCCGGACGCCGGGGAGCTGTTTTTT. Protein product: CASKEVPDAGELFF.

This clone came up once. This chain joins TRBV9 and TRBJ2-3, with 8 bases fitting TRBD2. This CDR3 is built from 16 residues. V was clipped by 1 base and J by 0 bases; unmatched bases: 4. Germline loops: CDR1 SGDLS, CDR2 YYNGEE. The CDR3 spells CASSVRASGSTDTQYF. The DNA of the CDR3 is TGTGCCAGCAGCGTAAGGGCTAGCGGGAGCACAGATACGCAGTATTTT.

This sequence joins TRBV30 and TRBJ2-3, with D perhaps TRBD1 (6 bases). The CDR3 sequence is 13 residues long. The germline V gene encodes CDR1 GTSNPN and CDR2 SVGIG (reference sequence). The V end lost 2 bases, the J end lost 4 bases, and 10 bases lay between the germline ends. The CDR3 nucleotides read TGTGCCTGGAGTCGGACAGCGGCAGATACGCAGTATTTT. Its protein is CAWSRTAADTQYF.

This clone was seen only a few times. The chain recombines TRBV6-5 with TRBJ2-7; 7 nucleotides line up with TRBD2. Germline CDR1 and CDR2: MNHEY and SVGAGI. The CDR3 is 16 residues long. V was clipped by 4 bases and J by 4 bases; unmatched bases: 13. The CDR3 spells CASSWTRAGSDYEQYF. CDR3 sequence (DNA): TGTGCCAGCAGTTGGACTAGAGCGGGTTCAGATTACGAGCAGTACTTC.

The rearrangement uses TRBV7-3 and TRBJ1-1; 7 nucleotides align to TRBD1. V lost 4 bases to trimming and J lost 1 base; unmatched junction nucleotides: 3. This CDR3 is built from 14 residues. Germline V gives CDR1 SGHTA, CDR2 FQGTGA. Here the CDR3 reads CASSSTGANTEAFF. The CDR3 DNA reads TGTGCCAGCAGCTCAACAGGGGCGAACACTGAAGCTTTCTTT.

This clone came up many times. The CDR3 DNA reads TGTGCCAGCAGCTTGGACAGGGTTGGTAACTATGGCTACACCTTC. Its protein is CASSLDRVGNYGYTF. V is TRBV5-4 and J is TRBJ1-2; tentative D call: TRBD1 (6 bases). The CDR3 spans 15 residues. V gave up 0 bases and J gave up 1 base, with 10 bases separating them. CDR1 is SGHNT and CDR2 is YYREEE in the germline V gene (reference sequence). Drawing the rest from reference TRBV5-4 and TRBJ1-2, the complete variable domain is ETGVTQSPTHLIKTRGQQVTLRCSSQSGHNTVSWYQQALGQGPQFIFQYYREEENGRGNFPPRFSGLQFPNYSSELNVNALELDDSALYLCASSLDRVGNYGYTFGSGTRLTVV.

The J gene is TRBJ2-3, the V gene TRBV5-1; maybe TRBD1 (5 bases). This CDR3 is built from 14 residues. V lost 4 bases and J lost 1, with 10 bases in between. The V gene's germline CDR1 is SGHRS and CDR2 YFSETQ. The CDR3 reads CASSQRTRTDTQYF. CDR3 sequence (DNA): TGCGCCAGCAGCCAAAGGACACGCACAGATACGCAGTATTTT.